Here is one T cell receptor (beta chain) with its context. A much larger clone differs by one base, so this may be a read error. The entry originates in a study of OX40 agonist ivuxolimab in advanced cancers. Whole-study context: Patients were given ivuxolimab, an antibody that agonizes OX40 (CD134).

Sequencing used immunoSEQ multiplex PCR; TCRdb keeps in-frame clones, though not all of them. The profile shows approximately 13,000 clones, around 76% of them singletons. The CDR3 spans 14 residues. V lost 3 bases and J lost 3; bases outside the gene matches: 4. Germline CDR1 is SGDLS and CDR2 is YYNGEE. The V and J genes are TRBV9 and TRBJ2-3, with 7 nucleotides matching TRBD1. The origin of this receptor is an adult with an advanced solid tumor such as melanoma, head and neck, liver or kidney cancer. The sample in question was CD4+ or CD8+ T cells sorted from blood, obtained in a trial of the OX40 agonist ivuxolimab. CDR3 region: CASSEGTETDTQYF. The CDR3 DNA is TGTGCCAGCAGCGAGGGGACAGAAACAGATACGCAGTATTTT.